This TCR beta chain was sequenced in a study of cytomegalovirus exposure and HLA in healthy donors. Study context: Clustering assigned 81% of the approximately 400 genotyped donors to the Caucasian-associated ancestry cluster.

The PCR employed 60 Vbeta primers together with 13 Jbeta primers. Data came from immunoSEQ multiplex PCR; TCRdb stores just in-frame clones and leaves some out. The sample has some 89,000 clones; just over 70% are singletons. The CDR3 spans 12 residues. Germline V gene data show CDR1 as MDHEN and CDR2 as SYDVKM. Trimming pared 4 bases from V and 4 bases from J, leaving 4 bases between. Study results and limitations: Being indistinguishable, some V segments were excluded, TRBV6-2 and TRBV6-3 among them. Previous analysis showed most TCR beta V segments were productive about 87% or about 30% of the time.

A remark on this clone: Its antigen is not identified.

The sample consisted of PBMCs. This receptor was taken from a man in his 60s in good health and CMV-seronegative. The chain combines TRBV28 with TRBJ2-2; no definite D call. CDR3 in DNA: TGTGCCAGCAGTTCATTCACCGGGGAGCTGTTTTTT. Its protein is CASSSFTGELFF.